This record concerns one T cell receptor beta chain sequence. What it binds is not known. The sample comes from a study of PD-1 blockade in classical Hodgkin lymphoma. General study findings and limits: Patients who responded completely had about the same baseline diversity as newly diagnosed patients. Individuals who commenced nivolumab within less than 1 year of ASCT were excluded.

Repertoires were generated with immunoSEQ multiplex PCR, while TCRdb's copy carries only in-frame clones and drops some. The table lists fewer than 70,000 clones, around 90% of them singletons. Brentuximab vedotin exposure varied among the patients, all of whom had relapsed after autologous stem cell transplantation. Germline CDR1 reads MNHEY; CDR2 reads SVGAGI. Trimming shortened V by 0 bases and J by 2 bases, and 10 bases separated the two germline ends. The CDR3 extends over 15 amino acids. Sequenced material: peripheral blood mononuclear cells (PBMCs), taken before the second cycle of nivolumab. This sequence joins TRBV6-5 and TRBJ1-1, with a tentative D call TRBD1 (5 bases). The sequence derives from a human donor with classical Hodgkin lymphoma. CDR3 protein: CASSYSGGHNTEAFF. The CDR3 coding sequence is TGTGCCAGCAGTTACTCGGGAGGACACAACACTGAAGCTTTCTTT.